This is a list of T cell receptor beta chains from one sample in a study of CD8+ T cells in alopecia areata. The repertoire was sequenced with immunoSEQ multiplex PCR; TCRdb's copy has only in-frame clones and lacks some. The data show 80,000 to 100,000 clones, roughly 47% seen once. The source material was CD8+ T cells sorted from blood, sampled at week 24, from a patient treated with tofacitinib. The source is a human donor with alopecia areata. CDR3s include the opening cysteine and the closing phenylalanine or tryptophan. A D gene is named only where the DNA matches it firmly. Size tells how often a clone was seen (once, few, many) or the class of an expanded clone, and some rows leave it out.

j_gene: TRBJ1-1; v_gene: TRBV6-6; abundance: .; d_gene: .; CDR3aa: CASSNPGVGTEAFF; CDR3nt: TGTGCCAGCAGCAACCCTGGGGTAGGCACTGAAGCTTTCTTT
j_gene: TRBJ2-3; v_gene: TRBV11-2; abundance: .; d_gene: .; CDR3aa: CASHPSTRTDTQYF; CDR3nt: TGTGCCAGCCATCCCTCGACCCGCACAGATACGCAGTATTTT
j_gene: TRBJ2-7; v_gene: TRBV6-5; abundance: few; d_gene: .; CDR3aa: CASSPEVGTTSEQYF; CDR3nt: TGTGCCAGCAGCCCCGAAGTGGGGACAACCTCCGAGCAGTACTTC
j_gene: TRBJ2-5; v_gene: TRBV5-1; abundance: .; d_gene: TRBD2; CDR3aa: CASSTSEREGETQYF; CDR3nt: TGCGCCAGCAGCACCTCTGAGCGGGAGGGAGAGACCCAGTACTTC
j_gene: TRBJ2-6; v_gene: TRBV4-1; abundance: .; d_gene: .; CDR3aa: CASSQDQGQYSGANVLTF; CDR3nt: TGCGCCAGCAGCCAAGACCAGGGGCAATACTCTGGGGCCAACGTCCTGACTTTC
j_gene: TRBJ2-1; v_gene: TRBV19; abundance: .; d_gene: .; CDR3aa: CASSNPRNEQFF; CDR3nt: TGTGCCAGTAGTAACCCCCGCAATGAGCAGTTCTTC
j_gene: TRBJ2-5; v_gene: TRBV25-1; abundance: .; d_gene: .; CDR3aa: CASIGETQYF; CDR3nt: TGTGCCAGCATAGGAGAGACCCAGTACTTC
j_gene: TRBJ1-1; v_gene: TRBV30; abundance: .; d_gene: .; CDR3aa: CACRQFMNTEAFF; CDR3nt: TGTGCCTGTAGACAGTTTATGAACACTGAAGCTTTCTTT
j_gene: TRBJ2-7; v_gene: TRBV5-6; abundance: .; d_gene: .; CDR3aa: CASSSRSRYEQYF; CDR3nt: TGTGCCAGCAGCTCCCGGTCCAGGTACGAGCAGTACTTC
j_gene: TRBJ1-4; v_gene: TRBV7-8; abundance: .; d_gene: .; CDR3aa: CASSPAGTLWLFF; CDR3nt: TGTGCCAGCAGCCCAGCGGGAACCTTGTGGCTGTTTTTT
j_gene: TRBJ2-7; v_gene: TRBV18; abundance: few; d_gene: .; CDR3aa: CASSPPRSLHEQYF; CDR3nt: TGTGCCAGCTCACCACCGCGTTCTCTACACGAGCAGTACTTC
j_gene: TRBJ2-1; v_gene: TRBV7-8; abundance: .; d_gene: TRBD2; CDR3aa: CASSLDGRGFF; CDR3nt: TGTGCCAGCAGCTTAGACGGGAGGGGGTTCTTC
j_gene: TRBJ2-1; v_gene: TRBV9; abundance: once; d_gene: .; CDR3aa: CASSVASSSHEQFF; CDR3nt: TGTGCCAGCAGCGTAGCCTCTAGCTCCCATGAGCAGTTCTTC
j_gene: TRBJ2-3; v_gene: TRBV29-1; abundance: .; d_gene: TRBD2; CDR3aa: CSAQAGGIDTQYF; CDR3nt: TGCAGCGCCCAAGCGGGAGGGATAGATACGCAGTATTTT
j_gene: TRBJ2-7; v_gene: TRBV27; abundance: .; d_gene: .; CDR3aa: CASSYREGPREQYF; CDR3nt: TGTGCCAGCAGTTACAGGGAGGGCCCAAGAGAGCAGTACTTC
j_gene: TRBJ2-7; v_gene: TRBV11-2; abundance: .; d_gene: TRBD1; CDR3aa: CASTHSGQGTYEQYF; CDR3nt: TGTGCCAGCACCCACTCCGGACAGGGAACCTACGAGCAGTACTTC
j_gene: TRBJ2-1; v_gene: TRBV6-6; abundance: .; d_gene: TRBD1; CDR3aa: CASSSQGVPTYNEQFF; CDR3nt: TGTGCCAGCAGTTCGCAGGGGGTGCCAACCTACAATGAGCAGTTCTTC
j_gene: TRBJ2-7; v_gene: TRBV4-1; abundance: .; d_gene: TRBD2; CDR3aa: CASSQDRTSYEQYF; CDR3nt: TGCGCCAGCAGCCAAGACCGGACTAGCTACGAGCAGTACTTC
j_gene: TRBJ2-7; v_gene: TRBV6-1; abundance: .; d_gene: .; CDR3aa: CASLEAIAYEQYF; CDR3nt: TGTGCCAGCTTGGAGGCCATCGCCTACGAGCAGTACTTC
j_gene: TRBJ1-1; v_gene: TRBV5-1; abundance: .; d_gene: .; CDR3aa: CASSLREAEAFF; CDR3nt: TGCGCCAGCAGCTTGCGCGAGGCTGAAGCTTTCTTT
j_gene: TRBJ2-1; v_gene: TRBV5-1; abundance: .; d_gene: .; CDR3aa: CASGDLYNEQFF; CDR3nt: TGCGCCAGCGGGGACCTGTACAATGAGCAGTTCTTC
j_gene: TRBJ2-2; v_gene: TRBV6-5; abundance: .; d_gene: .; CDR3aa: CASSSTGFTGELFF; CDR3nt: TGTGCCAGCAGTTCAACTGGGTTCACCGGGGAGCTGTTTTTT
j_gene: TRBJ2-7; v_gene: TRBV4-1; abundance: .; d_gene: TRBD2; CDR3aa: CASSHTAGGAYEQYF; CDR3nt: TGCGCCAGCAGCCATACAGCGGGAGGGGCTTACGAGCAGTACTTC
j_gene: TRBJ2-7; v_gene: TRBV7-8; abundance: once; d_gene: .; CDR3aa: CASTGERYEQYF; CDR3nt: TGTGCCAGCACGGGGGAGCGCTACGAGCAGTACTTC
j_gene: TRBJ2-6; v_gene: TRBV7-9; abundance: few; d_gene: .; CDR3aa: CASSPAWGSSGANVLTF; CDR3nt: TGTGCCAGCAGCCCTGCCTGGGGCAGCTCTGGGGCCAACGTCCTGACTTTC
j_gene: TRBJ2-1; v_gene: TRBV30; abundance: .; d_gene: TRBD2; CDR3aa: CAWKELAGSEQFF; CDR3nt: TGTGCCTGGAAGGAACTAGCGGGGTCGGAGCAGTTCTTC
j_gene: TRBJ2-1; v_gene: TRBV30; abundance: .; d_gene: .; CDR3aa: CAWSTGSSYNEQFF; CDR3nt: TGTGCCTGGAGTACGGGTTCCTCCTACAATGAGCAGTTCTTC
j_gene: TRBJ2-2; v_gene: TRBV5-1; abundance: .; d_gene: .; CDR3aa: CASTALDYGAGELFF; CDR3nt: TGCGCCAGCACGGCCCTGGACTATGGGGCCGGGGAGCTGTTTTTT
j_gene: TRBJ2-2; v_gene: TRBV14; abundance: .; d_gene: TRBD2; CDR3aa: CASSQVGTRFGPGELFF; CDR3nt: TGTGCCAGCAGCCAAGTCGGGACTAGGTTCGGTCCCGGGGAGCTGTTTTTT
j_gene: TRBJ2-5; v_gene: TRBV14; abundance: once; d_gene: .; CDR3aa: CASSPPTGQETQYF; CDR3nt: TGTGCCAGCAGCCCACCTACAGGCCAAGAGACCCAGTACTTC
j_gene: TRBJ2-3; v_gene: TRBV6-6; abundance: .; d_gene: .; CDR3aa: CASSLTSAPSTDTQYF; CDR3nt: TGTGCCAGCAGTCTAACTAGTGCACCTAGCACAGATACGCAGTATTTT
j_gene: TRBJ2-7; v_gene: TRBV2; abundance: .; d_gene: TRBD1; CDR3aa: CASSEALLGTGNSYEQYF; CDR3nt: TGTGCCAGCAGTGAAGCGCTTCTGGGGACAGGGAACTCCTACGAGCAGTACTTC
j_gene: TRBJ2-7; v_gene: TRBV2; abundance: few; d_gene: TRBD2; CDR3aa: CASSQNHPGLAGGRFPYEQYF; CDR3nt: TGTGCCAGCAGTCAAAATCATCCGGGACTAGCGGGAGGGCGGTTCCCCTACGAGCAGTACTTC
j_gene: TRBJ2-3; v_gene: TRBV4-1; abundance: .; d_gene: TRBD1; CDR3aa: CASSQEQQGIDTQYF; CDR3nt: TGCGCCAGCAGCCAAGAGCAACAGGGGATCGATACGCAGTATTTT
j_gene: TRBJ1-1; v_gene: TRBV7-9; abundance: .; d_gene: .; CDR3aa: CASGMGQVIEAFF; CDR3nt: TGTGCCAGCGGAATGGGGCAGGTGATTGAAGCTTTCTTT
j_gene: TRBJ2-5; v_gene: TRBV5-1; abundance: .; d_gene: TRBD1; CDR3aa: CASSQAYDRGRMETQYF; CDR3nt: TGCGCCAGCAGCCAAGCCTATGACAGGGGGCGGATGGAGACCCAGTACTTC
j_gene: TRBJ2-4; v_gene: TRBV9; abundance: .; d_gene: .; CDR3aa: CASSADLRENIQYF; CDR3nt: TGTGCCAGCAGCGCCGACCTGAGAGAAAACATTCAGTACTTC
j_gene: TRBJ2-7; v_gene: TRBV29-1; abundance: .; d_gene: TRBD2; CDR3aa: CSVEREKKGEQYF; CDR3nt: TGCAGCGTCGAGCGGGAGAAGAAGGGCGAGCAGTACTTC
j_gene: TRBJ2-2; v_gene: TRBV4-1; abundance: few; d_gene: .; CDR3aa: CASSQGLGMGTGELFF; CDR3nt: TGCGCCAGCAGCCAAGGTCTAGGGATGGGTACCGGGGAGCTGTTTTTT
j_gene: TRBJ2-7; v_gene: TRBV27; abundance: .; d_gene: .; CDR3aa: CASSRRDFSYEQYF; CDR3nt: TGTGCCAGCAGTCGCCGGGACTTCTCCTACGAGCAGTACTTC
j_gene: TRBJ2-7; v_gene: TRBV5-1; abundance: .; d_gene: .; CDR3aa: CASSPSGPTYEQYF; CDR3nt: TGCGCCAGCAGCCCATCCGGGCCTACCTACGAGCAGTACTTC
j_gene: TRBJ2-5; v_gene: TRBV9; abundance: .; d_gene: TRBD2; CDR3aa: CASSPRLAGRETQYF; CDR3nt: TGTGCCAGCAGCCCCAGACTAGCGGGTCGGGAGACCCAGTACTTC
j_gene: TRBJ2-1; v_gene: TRBV29-1; abundance: few; d_gene: .; CDR3aa: CSVEDFGSYNEQFF; CDR3nt: TGCAGCGTTGAAGATTTTGGCTCCTACAATGAGCAGTTCTTC
j_gene: TRBJ2-1; v_gene: TRBV6-5; abundance: .; d_gene: TRBD1; CDR3aa: CASSRGQGRYNEQFF; CDR3nt: TGTGCCAGCAGTAGGGGACAGGGGCGTTACAATGAGCAGTTCTTC